This TCR beta chain was found in a study of T cell responses to AZD1222 COVID-19 vaccine. Study-level points and caveats: Mostly white British, mostly female donors; authors suggested clonal diversity may be underestimated. An increase in Spike-specific TCR breadth and depth was observed after two AZD1222 doses. Reportedly, nearly half of unique spike TCRs recognized epitopes outside B.1.351/B.1.1.7 mutations. Repertoire collection took place solely once the T cell response had peaked.

The CDR3 totals 19 residues. Looked up from germline, CDR1 is GTSNPN and CDR2 is SVGIG (reference sequence). V lost 1 base, J lost 6 bases, and 22 bases stayed unmatched. As to this clone: The antigen is not known.

TCRdb's copy holds only in-frame clones and misses some; the assay was immunoSEQ multiplex PCR. Its table lists over 120,000 clones. The gene calls are TRBV30 and TRBJ1-1; 8 bases fit TRBD1. Sequenced input: peripheral blood. The TCR sequence derives from an adult in good health. For the CDR3, the DNA is TGTGCCTGGAGTGGACGGACAGGGTTTTACCCAATGACAAAATCTGAAGCTTTCTTT. It translates to CAWSGRTGFYPMTKSEAFF.